These 14 T cell receptor beta chains originate from one sample sequenced in a study of cytomegalovirus exposure and HLA in healthy donors. Only in-frame clones appear in the TCRdb table, and some are missing; sequencing was by immunoSEQ multiplex PCR. The table includes 150,000 to 200,000 clones, 65% to 90% detected once. Sequencing was carried out using PBMCs. The receptors derive from a woman between 25 and 40 years old in good health and CMV-seropositive.

The DNA for the CDR3 is TGTGCCAGCAGACAAGGGGGTGCAACTAACTATGGCTACACCTTC. Amino acid sequence: CASRQGGATNYGYTF. V gene TRBV6-5 combines with J gene TRBJ1-2; tentatively, D is TRBD1 (6 bases). CDR1 and CDR2 (germline): MNHEY, SVGAGI. The V and J ends lost 6 bases and 0 bases respectively, with 14 bases between them. This CDR3 comprises 15 residues.

This rearrangement joins TRBV2 to TRBJ1-5; D is uncertain. This CDR3 has 15 residues. V dropped 0 bases and J dropped 6 bases, with 12 bases sitting between them. The germline V gene encodes CDR1 SNHLY and CDR2 FYNNEI. The CDR3 sequence: CASSEARGPGQPQHF. The CDR3 DNA reads as TGTGCCAGCAGTGAAGCGCGGGGTCCGGGTCAGCCCCAGCATTTT.

This clone was observed at least ten times. The V and J genes are TRBV28 and TRBJ2-7, with a possible D match to TRBD2 (5 bases). Germline V gives CDR1 MDHEN, CDR2 SYDVKM. This CDR3 spans 15 amino acids. The germline V and J ends were trimmed by 5 bases and 0 bases, with 14 bases remaining between them. CDR3 in DNA: TGTGCCAGCAGTGGAGTAGCGCGTAGCTCCTACGAGCAGTACTTC. Translated, it gives CASSGVARSSYEQYF.

The chain combines TRBV2 with TRBJ1-2; D is perhaps TRBD1 (5 bases). The CDR3 is 14 residues long. Germline V CDR1 and CDR2: SNHLY, FYNNEI. Trimming removed 0 bases from V and 7 bases from J, with 12 bases in between. The CDR3 coding sequence is TGTGCCAGCAGTGAAGCGTTCCGGGACTCTGGCTACACCTTC. It encodes CASSEAFRDSGYTF.

V is TRBV19 and J is TRBJ2-7; a weak D match, TRBD2 (6 bases). The CDR3 sequence is 14 residues long. V lost 5 bases to trimming and J lost 4 bases, with 15 bases between them. Germline assignment: CDR1 LNHDA and CDR2 SQIVND (reference sequence). In DNA, the CDR3 is TGTGCCAGTAGTCCGGGACTTTCCGGATACGAGCAGTACTTC. As protein: CASSPGLSGYEQYF.

This chain uses TRBV28 with TRBJ2-5, with 8 bases identical to TRBD2. V lost 4 bases to trimming and J lost 4 bases; unmatched junction nucleotides: 5. The CDR3 has 14 residues. Germline lookup yields CDR1 MDHEN and CDR2 SYDVKM. CDR3 amino acids: CASSSGTRVETQYF. The CDR3 coding sequence is TGTGCCAGCAGTTCCGGGACTAGGGTAGAGACCCAGTACTTC.

The chain couples TRBV28 to TRBJ1-1; D not certain. CDR3 length equals 16 residues. Trimming cost V 7 bases and J 1 base, with 19 bases left between them. Germline V lookup: CDR1 MDHEN, CDR2 SYDVKM. CDR3 coding DNA: TGTGCCAGCATCTCTCCAAGCGGGGTTACGAACACTGAAGCTTTCTTT. Translated, it gives CASISPSGVTNTEAFF.

The gene calls are TRBV6-5 and TRBJ2-7; unclear D gene. From germline, CDR1 is MNHEY and CDR2 SVGAGI. Trimming removed 5 bases at V and 3 bases at J, with 14 bases between. The CDR3 spans 14 residues. The CDR3, as DNA: TGTGCCAGCAGTAGAGCAGGAACCCTCTACGAGCAGTACTTC. Amino acids: CASSRAGTLYEQYF.

This rearrangement joins TRBV30 to TRBJ1-1; unclear D gene. Trimming took off 6 bases at V and 1 base at J, with 15 bases between the two ends. Germline V gene sequence: CDR1 GTSNPN, CDR2 SVGIG (reference sequence). CDR3 length equals 14 residues. In DNA, the CDR3 is TGTGCCTGCCCGAGCGGGGATGGGAACACTGAAGCTTTCTTT. This sequence encodes CACPSGDGNTEAFF.

V and J are TRBV7-3 and TRBJ2-1, with D possibly matching TRBD2 (6 bases). Germline V lookup: CDR1 SGHTA, CDR2 FQGTGA. Trimming pared 5 bases from V and 4 bases from J, leaving 12 bases between. The CDR3 spans 14 residues. The CDR3 loop reads CASSRAGQYNEQFF. The CDR3 coding sequence is TGTGCCAGCAGCCGAGCGGGCCAGTACAATGAGCAGTTCTTC.

CDR3 DNA sequence: TGCGCCAGCAGCTTGGTGGGCAGAAGCACAGATACGCAGTATTTT. This translates into CASSLVGRSTDTQYF. The chain uses TRBV5-1 and TRBJ2-3; D not resolved. From germline, CDR1 is SGHRS and CDR2 YFSETQ. The V end was cut by 0 bases, the J end by 0 bases, with 8 bases between. This CDR3 spans 15 amino acids. Full variable domain (missing parts from reference TRBV5-1 and TRBJ2-3): KAGVTQTPRYLIKTRGQQVTLSCSPISGHRSVSWYQQTPGQGLQFLFEYFSETQRNKGNFPGRFSGRQFSNSRSEMNVSTLELGDSALYLCASSLVGRSTDTQYFGPGTRLTVL.

The chain employs TRBV28 and TRBJ2-2; 7 bases line up with TRBD2. Germline-derived CDR1 and CDR2 are MDHEN and SYDVKM. This CDR3 has 16 residues. J lost 1 base, V lost 2 bases, and 4 bases had no gene match. CDR3 DNA sequence: TGTGCCAGCAGTTTACGGGCTAGCGGGAACACCGGGGAGCTGTTTTTT. Translating gives CASSLRASGNTGELFF.

This chain joins TRBV6-5 and TRBJ2-7; the D is unclear. V dropped 7 bases and J dropped 0 bases, with 10 bases sitting between them. The CDR3 totals 13 residues. CDR1 MNHEY and CDR2 SVGAGI come from the germline V gene. Here the CDR3 DNA reads TGTGCCAGCAAGAGTCCTACCTCCTACGAGCAGTACTTC. It yields the protein CASKSPTSYEQYF.

This chain uses TRBV2 with TRBJ1-1; tentative D call: TRBD1 (5 bases). The CDR3 runs 14 residues. The germline CDR1 and CDR2 sequences are SNHLY and FYNNEI. V lost 6 bases and J 1 base, leaving 12 bases between the germline ends. The CDR3 loop is CASSRQSWNTEAFF. Written as DNA, the CDR3 is TGTGCCAGCAGCCGACAGTCATGGAACACTGAAGCTTTCTTT.